Following are 14 T cell receptor beta chains from one sample sequenced in a study of neurological immune-mediated disorders. TCRdb used MiXCR to reprocess the 5' RACE reads, holding one entry per CDR3 protein. The sample includes 80,000 to 100,000 distinct CDR3 sequences, around 3.5% of them seen just once. The sample taken for sequencing was PBMCs. The receptors come from a woman aged 45-60 years with multiple sclerosis.

This clonotype showed up many times. The V call is TRBV20-1, the J call TRBJ2-2; 7 bases agree with TRBD1. CDR3 size: 15 residues. J lost 0 bases, V lost 3 bases, and 4 bases had no gene match. CDR1 is DFQATT and CDR2 is SNEGSKA in the germline V gene (reference sequence). CDR3 protein: CSASEGAPNTGELFF. CDR3 nucleotides: TGCAGTGCTAGCGAGGGGGCTCCGAACACCGGGGAGCTGTTTTTT.

This clonotype was found many times. This sequence joins TRBV12-3 or TRBV12-4 and TRBJ1-1; possibly TRBD1 for D (5 bases). V lost 2 bases to trimming and J lost 9 bases, with 13 bases between them. The CDR3 runs to 13 residues. The DNA of the CDR3 is TGTGCCAGCAGTTTATCTCCCTGGGGGAAAGCTTTCTTT. Residues: CASSLSPWGKAFF.

The rearrangement uses TRBV19 and TRBJ2-3; TRBD2 might be the D (5 bases). The germline V gene has CDR1 LNHDA and CDR2 SQIVND (reference sequence). The CDR3 sequence is 15 residues long. V lost 8 bases to trimming and J lost 5 bases, with 20 bases between them. For the CDR3, the DNA is TGTGCCAGTTGCGGGTGCAGTGGGATTGGAGATACGCAGTATTTT. Its translation is CASCGCSGIGDTQYF.

Many counts were recorded for this clonotype. This chain joins TRBV20-1 and TRBJ2-1; 7 bases align to TRBD2. V was pared by 0 bases and J by 3 bases, with 2 bases of the junction left unmatched. Germline-derived CDR1 and CDR2 are DFQATT and SNEGSKA (reference sequence). The CDR3 extends over 14 amino acids. The CDR3 DNA follows: TGCAGTGCTAGAGAGGGGAGGGGCTACAATGAGCAGTTCTTC. The encoded protein is CSAREGRGYNEQFF.

There are many counts of this clonotype. This chain joins TRBV4-3 and TRBJ2-5; tentatively, D is TRBD1 (6 bases). V was clipped by 0 bases and J by 2 bases, with 10 bases between them. The germline V gene encodes CDR1 LGHNA and CDR2 YSLEER. This CDR3 comprises 15 residues. The CDR3 bases are TGCGCCAGCAGCCAAGATGCGGACAGACAAGAGACCCAGTACTTC. Translated: CASSQDADRQETQYF.

This clonotype was recorded many times. This chain links TRBV5-6 with TRBJ1-1; D unresolved. This CDR3 is 14 amino acids long. V was clipped by 4 bases and J by 1 base, with 11 bases between them. Per germline, CDR1 SGHDT and CDR2 YYEEEE. CDR3 protein: CASSNYRPNTEAFF. Written as DNA, the CDR3 is TGTGCCAGCAGCAATTATCGCCCGAACACTGAAGCTTTCTTT.

This clonotype occurred many times. The CDR3 region has the DNA TGTGCCAGCAGTTACAACTGGGCCTACGAGCAGTACTTC. Translating gives CASSYNWAYEQYF. J is TRBJ2-7 and V is TRBV6-2 or TRBV6-3; no reliable D call. Trimming left V 2 bases short and J 2 bases short, with 7 bases between. CDR1 MNHEY and CDR2 SVGEGT come from the germline V gene. The CDR3 consists of 13 residues.

The chain employs TRBV24-1 and TRBJ1-4; D gene unclear. Deletions cut 8 bases from V and 2 bases from J, with 14 bases between. CDR1 KGHDR and CDR2 SFDVKD come from the germline V gene. The CDR3 covers 15 residues. CDR3 in amino acids: CATNPGLETNEKLFF. The DNA for the CDR3 is TGTGCCACCAACCCGGGGTTAGAGACTAATGAAAAACTGTTTTTT.

This clonotype was recorded many times. V is TRBV5-1 and J is TRBJ2-5; the match to TRBD2 covers 9 bases. This CDR3 spans 17 amino acids. Germline CDR1 reads SGHRS; CDR2 reads YFSETQ. J was trimmed by 1 base and V by 0 bases; bases with no gene match: 7. CDR3 nucleotides: TGCGCCAGCAGCTTGGACCCTAGCGGGGTTCTCCAAGAGACCCAGTACTTC. It specifies CASSLDPSGVLQETQYF.

Many counts were recorded for this clonotype. The chain links TRBV12-5 to TRBJ2-3, with 12 bases matching TRBD2. V lost 1 base to trimming and J lost 2 bases; unmatched junction nucleotides: 10. The CDR3 runs to 19 residues. CDR1 and CDR2 (germline): LGHNT, FRNRAP. This chain's CDR3 is CASGLEGLAGRITTDTQYF. For the CDR3, the DNA is TGTGCTAGTGGTTTGGAAGGACTAGCGGGACGTATCACCACAGATACGCAGTATTTT.

In its sample, this clonotype was seen many times. This chain joins TRBV5-1 and TRBJ2-1, with D unresolved. Trimming removed 4 bases from V and 9 bases from J, with 11 bases in between. Germline-derived CDR1 and CDR2 are SGHRS and YFSETQ. The CDR3 has 12 residues. The CDR3 sequence: CASSPTTVEQFF. The CDR3 bases are TGCGCCAGCAGCCCAACGACGGTTGAGCAGTTCTTC.

This clonotype was seen ten or more times. J is TRBJ2-1 and V is TRBV7-3, with 8 bases matching TRBD2. This CDR3 region has 16 residues. J gave up 2 bases and V 4 bases, and 7 bases lay outside the gene matches. Germline loops: CDR1 SGHTA, CDR2 FQGTGA. The CDR3 region is CASSSLGGGPYNEQFF. CDR3 bases: TGTGCCAGCAGCTCCCTCGGGGGGGGACCCTACAATGAGCAGTTCTTC. The whole variable domain, filled in from reference TRBV7-3 and TRBJ2-1, reads GAGVSQTPSNKVTEKGKYVELRCDPISGHTALYWYRQSLGQGPEFLIYFQGTGAADDSGLPNDRFFAVRPEGSVSTLKIQRTERGDSAVYLCASSSLGGGPYNEQFFGPGTRLTVL.

This clonotype was observed at least ten times. The rearrangement links TRBV5-5 to TRBJ2-3; D ambiguous. The CDR3 contains 16 residues. Germline values: CDR1 SGHKS, CDR2 YYEKEE (reference sequence). Trimming stripped 5 bases from V and 0 bases from J, with 16 bases between. The CDR3 protein is CASSRNPPHSTDTQYF. The CDR3 DNA is TGTGCCAGCAGTCGAAACCCCCCCCACAGCACAGATACGCAGTATTTT. Full variable domain (remainder filled in from reference TRBV5-5 and TRBJ2-3): DAGVTQSPTHLIKTRGQQVTLRCSPISGHKSVSWYQQVLGQGPQFIFQYYEKEERGRGNFPDRFSARQFPNYSSELNVNALLLGDSALYLCASSRNPPHSTDTQYFGPGTRLTVL.

This clonotype has ten or more counts. The V call is TRBV15, the J call TRBJ2-2; D might be TRBD1 or TRBD2, each matching 5 bases. Germline loops: CDR1 LNHNV, CDR2 YYDKDF (reference sequence). V was trimmed by 5 bases and J by 4 bases, leaving 14 bases between them. CDR3 length equals 15 residues. The CDR3 reads CATSGGRIFTGELFF. The DNA for the CDR3 is TGTGCCACCAGCGGGGGACGGATATTCACCGGGGAGCTGTTTTTT.